Sequencing of this T cell receptor (beta chain) was carried out in a study of Tregs in tolerant kidney transplant recipients. Profiled with immunoSEQ multiplex PCR; TCRdb holds only in-frame clones, not every one. The sample carries 90,000 to 150,000 clones, approximately 90% recorded once. Trimming pared 5 bases from V and 6 bases from J, leaving 17 bases between. The CDR3 is 15 residues long. Looked up from germline, CDR1 is SGHKS and CDR2 is YYEKEE (reference sequence). Points from the study as a whole: The most relevant donor-specific Treg TCRbeta repertoire apparently came from expansion with activated donor B cells. The small number of patients limits these findings pending further validation.

Worth noting for this clone: The antigen remains unidentified.

Thawed PBMCs were FACS-sorted into unstimulated CD4+CD25+CD127- regulatory T cells, CD4+CD25- non-regulatory cells, CD4 and CD8 cells. The specimen sequenced was CD4+ T cells from blood. The receptor comes from a human donor in good health. J is TRBJ1-4 and V is TRBV5-5, with D perhaps TRBD1 (5 bases). The DNA for the CDR3 is TGTGCCAGCAGTCTCAGGTCCCGGGGGGATGAAAAACTGTTTTTT. This encodes CASSLRSRGDEKLFF.